Below, 21 T cell receptor beta chains from the same sample are listed, as sequenced in a study of T cells expressing NK-cell markers (dated by TCRdb to 2020 to 2021). The library was made by 5' RACE. Reads for this sample came from an Illumina HiSeq 2000. After TCRdb reprocessed the reads, each CDR3 protein sequence was kept as one row, without DNA. Per the sample table, the count is fewer than 400,000 distinct CDR3 sequences. 5.2% of the sample goes to the ten largest clones. The sample consisted of blood T cells: a sorted CD56 or NKG2C T cell subset, CD4+ or CD8+ T cells, or bulk PBMC T cells (not recorded which). These receptor sequences come from a man aged 18-69 years in good health.

This chain links TRBV5-5 with TRBJ2-3. CDR3 length: 15 residues. Germline V gene sequence: CDR1 SGHKS, CDR2 YYEKEE (reference sequence). This CDR3 is CASKSRVFLTDTQYF.

The V and J genes are TRBV20-1 and TRBJ1-6; TCRdb's D call, TRBD1, is unchecked because there is no DNA. Per germline, CDR1 DFQATT and CDR2 SNEGSKA (reference sequence). This CDR3 spans 14 amino acids. The CDR3 sequence: CSANPGQGRAALHF.

The chain combines TRBV5-5 with TRBJ2-7; TCRdb's D call of TRBD2 is untestable without DNA. This CDR3 has 15 amino acids. Germline V gene sequence: CDR1 SGHKS, CDR2 YYEKEE (reference sequence). This CDR3 is CASSLLPRVSYEQYF.

The chain has TRBV12-3 or TRBV12-4 and TRBJ1-1. The CDR3 is 14 residues long. The CDR3 loop reads CASSLSTLNTEAFF.

The CDR3 here is CASRRQRGNYNEQFF. V and J are TRBV6-1 and TRBJ2-1; with no DNA, the TCRdb D assignment of TRBD1 cannot be verified. Germline V gives CDR1 MNHNS, CDR2 SASEGT. The CDR3 totals 15 residues.

Here the CDR3 reads CASSLALATSTDTQYF. The chain carries TRBV7-8 and TRBJ2-3. The CDR3 runs 16 residues. Looked up from germline, CDR1 is SGHVS and CDR2 is FQNEAQ.

The CDR3 loop reads CASSGRNEKLFF. The J gene is TRBJ1-4, the V gene TRBV27. The CDR3 has 12 amino acids. The V gene's germline CDR1 is MNHEY and CDR2 SMNVEV (reference sequence).

V usage is TRBV16 and J usage is TRBJ1-2; TCRdb's assignment of TRBD1 cannot be checked, as there is no DNA. In germline, CDR1 is KGHSY, CDR2 FQNENV. The CDR3 runs to 15 residues. The CDR3 loop is CASSQTAGLVGGYTF.

This CDR3 reads CASSQDRGIGNGYTF. The V call is TRBV6-5, the J call TRBJ1-2; lacking DNA, the TRBD1 call made by TCRdb goes unchecked. The CDR3 has 15 residues. CDR1 MNHEY and CDR2 SVGAGI come from the germline V gene.

The rearrangement uses TRBV7-2 and TRBJ2-2; the TCRdb D gene call, TRBD1, has no DNA to confirm it. The germline V gene has CDR1 SGHTA and CDR2 FQGNSA. The length of the CDR3 is 16 residues. The CDR3: CASSSRQGRVSGELFF.

The V gene is TRBV4-2, the J gene TRBJ1-2. The germline gives CDR1 LGHNA, CDR2 YNFKEQ. The CDR3 contains 13 residues. This chain's CDR3 is CASSPGLRTGYTF.

The chain uses TRBV12-3 or TRBV12-4 and TRBJ2-4. The CDR3 spans 15 residues. The chain's CDR3 is CASSPSVARKNIQYF.

The rearrangement uses TRBV12-3 or TRBV12-4 and TRBJ2-5; lacking DNA, the TRBD1 call made by TCRdb goes unchecked. The CDR3 runs 16 residues. The CDR3 loop reads CASTPRQGLYQETQYF.

The chain has TRBV5-1 and TRBJ2-3; TCRdb selects TRBD2, and the lack of DNA leaves this call unchecked. Germline lookup yields CDR1 SGHRS and CDR2 YFSETQ. This CDR3 is built from 18 residues. The CDR3 loop reads CASRYLLRTSGVTDTQYF.

V is TRBV5-1 and J is TRBJ2-1; TCRdb indicates TRBD2, and absent DNA this call remains unverified. The CDR3 runs 17 residues. Germline CDR1 reads SGHRS; CDR2 reads YFSETQ. This CDR3 is CASSSPLGAGGQGEQFF.

The CDR3 protein is CATSSGDVSPLHF. The chain is built from TRBV15 and TRBJ1-6; TCRdb returns TRBD1, unconfirmable since there is no DNA. Germline V gene data show CDR1 as LNHNV and CDR2 as YYDKDF (reference sequence). The CDR3 runs 13 residues.

The V gene is TRBV29-1, the J gene TRBJ1-2. This CDR3 has 13 amino acids. The germline gives CDR1 SQVTM, CDR2 ANQGSEA. This chain's CDR3 is CSVEKLSPYGYTF. The whole variable domain, filled in from reference TRBV29-1 and TRBJ1-2, reads SAVISQKPSRDICQRGTSLTIQCQVDSQVTMMFWYRQQPGQSLTLIATANQGSEATYESGFVIDKFPISRPNLTFSTLTVSNMSPEDSSIYLCSVEKLSPYGYTFGSGTRLTVV.

This chain uses TRBV4-1 with TRBJ1-3. This CDR3 has 15 residues. From germline, CDR1 is MGHRA and CDR2 YSYEKL. The CDR3 protein is CASSRVEVRGNTIYF.

The gene calls are TRBV20-1 and TRBJ2-3. Per germline, CDR1 DFQATT and CDR2 SNEGSKA (reference sequence). The CDR3 consists of 13 residues. This chain's CDR3 is CSQAPSSADTQYF.

This chain connects TRBV12-3 or TRBV12-4 to TRBJ2-1; checking the TCRdb D call of TRBD2 is not possible without DNA. CDR3 length equals 17 residues. The CDR3 spells CASSLPTSGSSYNEQFF.

The CDR3 reads CASSHSGTGANVLTF. The chain uses TRBV7-3 and TRBJ2-6. The germline CDR1 and CDR2 sequences are SGHTA and FQGTGA. The CDR3 totals 15 residues.